These 14 T cell receptor beta chains came from one sample sequenced in a study of vaccination and CD4 T cells after COVID-19. Their antigens are not known. Sequencing of the DNA from cultured CD4+ T cells was carried out with the Oncomine TCR Beta short-read assay. TCRdb reprocessed the PCR reads via MiXCR and lists one record per CDR3 protein. The data show about 14,000 distinct CDR3 sequences, less than 70% seen once. The treatment denotes: roughly 11-day PBMC culture with coronavirus spike peptide pools or control peptides (ViraFEST assay). Sequences were obtained from CD4+ T cells from blood, cultured in vitro. These receptors all stem from a human donor who had recovered from COVID-19.

The J gene is TRBJ1-1, the V gene TRBV5-1; the match to TRBD1 covers 7 bases. The ends lost 5 bases at V and 4 bases at J; junction bases unmatched: 8. This CDR3 has 14 amino acids. Germline-derived CDR1 and CDR2 are SGHRS and YFSETQ. The CDR3 nucleotides read TGCGCCAGCAGGGAGACAGGGTCTGCCACTGAAGCTTTCTTT. Translated: CASRETGSATEAFF.

This clonotype was observed a single time. This chain joins TRBV7-3 and TRBJ2-1, with 12 bases lining up with TRBD2. The CDR3 length is 17 residues. Germline V gene lookup returns CDR1 SGHTA and CDR2 FQGTGA. V lost 0 bases, J lost 7 bases, and 7 bases stayed unmatched. CDR3 in amino acids: CASSLTVLAGGRNEQFF. The DNA for the CDR3 is TGTGCCAGCAGCTTAACGGTGCTAGCGGGAGGGAGGAATGAGCAGTTCTTC. Full variable domain (remainder filled in from reference TRBV7-3 and TRBJ2-1): GAGVSQTPSNKVTEKGKYVELRCDPISGHTALYWYRQSLGQGPEFLIYFQGTGAADDSGLPNDRFFAVRPEGSVSTLKIQRTERGDSAVYLCASSLTVLAGGRNEQFFGPGTRLTVL.

V gene TRBV20-1 combines with J gene TRBJ1-2; 12 bases map to TRBD1. The V gene end was trimmed by 5 bases and the J gene end by 2 bases; junction bases not matched to a gene: 12. The CDR3 runs 17 residues. Germline loops: CDR1 DFQATT, CDR2 SNEGSKA (reference sequence). Written as DNA, the CDR3 is TGCAGTGCTCCTCCGGGGACAGGGGGCCGGCGAAACTATGGCTACACCTTC. Translated: CSAPPGTGGRRNYGYTF.

The rearrangement links TRBV6-5 to TRBJ1-1; 8 bases map to TRBD1. CDR3 length equals 15 residues. The germline gives CDR1 MNHEY, CDR2 SVGAGI. V was pared by 2 bases and J by 2 bases, with 4 bases of the junction left unmatched. CDR3 nucleotides: TGTGCCAGCAGTTACCCGGCAGGGGGCAACACTGAAGCTTTCTTT. It specifies CASSYPAGGNTEAFF.

J is TRBJ2-7 and V is TRBV20-1, with TRBD2 identical over 11 bases. V gave up 6 bases and J gave up 4 bases; unmatched junction bases: 11. The germline V gene has CDR1 DFQATT and CDR2 SNEGSKA (reference sequence). The CDR3 spans 15 residues. CDR3 DNA sequence: TGCAGTGCGCACGCTCTAGCGGGAGGAGGATACGAGCAGTACTTC. Translation: CSAHALAGGGYEQYF.

The V call is TRBV20-1, the J call TRBJ2-7, with D perhaps TRBD1 (6 bases). The CDR3 runs 10 residues. Deletions cut 5 bases from V and 4 bases from J, with 6 bases between. Germline lookup yields CDR1 DFQATT and CDR2 SNEGSKA (reference sequence). CDR3 sequence reads: CSAGQYEQYF. CDR3 DNA: TGCAGTGCTGGACAGTACGAGCAGTACTTC.

The gene calls are TRBV11-3 and TRBJ1-2; 10 bases match TRBD1. CDR3 length equals 14 residues. CDR1 is SGHNT and CDR2 is YENEEA in the germline V gene. The junction had 4 bases not matched to a gene; V was cut back by 6 bases and J by 3 bases. CDR3 nucleotide sequence: TGTGCCAGCAGTGGGACAGGGGATCACTATGGCTACACCTTC. Translated: CASSGTGDHYGYTF.

The rearrangement joins TRBV5-1 to TRBJ1-1; unclear D gene. The CDR3 totals 12 residues. Germline V CDR1 and CDR2: SGHRS, YFSETQ. The V and J ends lost 6 bases and 0 bases respectively, with 6 bases between them. The CDR3 DNA sequence: TGCGCCAGCAAGAGGGTGAACACTGAAGCTTTCTTT. As protein: CASKRVNTEAFF.

J is TRBJ2-3 and V is TRBV6-2 or TRBV6-3; D tentatively fits TRBD1 or TRBD2 (6 bases each). CDR3 length: 13 residues. The germline gives CDR1 MNHEY, CDR2 SVGEGT. V was cut by 5 bases and J by 6 bases, with 12 bases left in between. The DNA of the CDR3 is TGTGCCAGCAGTAGGGGGGAGAGGGATACGCAGTATTTT. This codes for CASSRGERDTQYF.

This clonotype was counted between two and nine times. The chain has TRBV11-2 and TRBJ2-3, with 7 positions matching TRBD2. The V gene end was trimmed by 1 base and the J gene end by 2 bases; junction bases not matched to a gene: 0. CDR1 is SGHAT, CDR2 FQNNGV, per germline. The CDR3 covers 14 residues. The CDR3 protein is CASSLGDYTDTQYF. The CDR3 bases are TGTGCCAGCAGCTTAGGGGACTACACAGATACGCAGTATTTT.

This clonotype was seen a single time. V gene TRBV7-2 combines with J gene TRBJ2-2, with D unresolved. The CDR3 runs 13 residues. Germline CDR1 is SGHTA and CDR2 is FQGNSA. Deletions cut 3 bases from V and 3 bases from J, with 5 bases between. CDR3: CASSFQYTGELFF. The CDR3, as DNA: TGTGCCAGCAGCTTCCAGTACACCGGGGAGCTGTTTTTT.

On this clonotype: One end of the junction is discordant with germline, which a read error may explain. V and J are TRBV30 and TRBJ1-1, with a weak D call TRBD1 (5 bases). The germline gives CDR1 GTSNPN, CDR2 SVGIG (reference sequence). CDR3 length: 13 residues. The CDR3 loop reads CARRGRRNTEAFF. The CDR3 DNA sequence: TGTGCCCGGAGGGGACGGAGGAACACTGAAGCTTTCTTT.

This clonotype was seen a handful of times. This sequence joins TRBV30 and TRBJ1-1; weak D call: TRBD1 (6 bases). Germline V gives CDR1 GTSNPN, CDR2 SVGIG (reference sequence). Trimming took off 0 bases at V and 2 bases at J, with 13 bases between the two ends. This CDR3 region has 15 residues. CDR3 nucleotides: TGTGCCTGGAGTGTCCCTCTCAGGGGTAACACTGAAGCTTTCTTT. Translated: CAWSVPLRGNTEAFF.

The chain links TRBV5-1 to TRBJ2-5; the D gene is possibly TRBD2 (6 bases). The CDR3 contains 13 residues. V was clipped by 5 bases and J by 4 bases, with 12 bases between them. Germline V gene lookup returns CDR1 SGHRS and CDR2 YFSETQ. CDR3 amino acids: CASRTVGGETQYF. The CDR3 DNA follows: TGCGCCAGCAGGACTGTCGGGGGAGAGACCCAGTACTTC.